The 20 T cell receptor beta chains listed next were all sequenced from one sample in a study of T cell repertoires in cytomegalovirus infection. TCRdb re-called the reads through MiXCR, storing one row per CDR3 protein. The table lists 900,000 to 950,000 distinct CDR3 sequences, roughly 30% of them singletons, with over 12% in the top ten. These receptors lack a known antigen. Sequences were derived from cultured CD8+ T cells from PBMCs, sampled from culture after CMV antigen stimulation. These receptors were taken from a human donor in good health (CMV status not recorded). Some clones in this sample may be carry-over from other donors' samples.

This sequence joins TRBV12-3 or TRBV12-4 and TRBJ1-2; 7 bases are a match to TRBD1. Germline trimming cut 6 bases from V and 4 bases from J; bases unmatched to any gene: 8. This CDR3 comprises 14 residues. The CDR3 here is CASSYTGVSYGYTF. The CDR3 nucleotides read TGTGCCAGCAGCTATACAGGGGTGAGCTATGGCTACACCTTC.

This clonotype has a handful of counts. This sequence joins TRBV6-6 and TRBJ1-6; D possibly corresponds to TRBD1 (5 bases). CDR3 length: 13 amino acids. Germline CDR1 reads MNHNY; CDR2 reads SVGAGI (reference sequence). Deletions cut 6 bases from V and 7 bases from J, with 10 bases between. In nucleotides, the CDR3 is TGTGCCAGCAGCCGGGACGGCAATTCACCCCTCCACTTT. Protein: CASSRDGNSPLHF.

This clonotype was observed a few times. CDR3 bases: TGCAGCGTTGAGGCATCTACAGGGGATGAGCCGCAGTTCTTC. It encodes CSVEASTGDEPQFF. The rearrangement uses TRBV29-1 and TRBJ2-1, with 7 bases lining up with TRBD1. This CDR3 region has 14 residues. From germline, CDR1 is SQVTM and CDR2 ANQGSEA. V gave up 3 bases and J gave up 12 bases; unmatched junction bases: 14.

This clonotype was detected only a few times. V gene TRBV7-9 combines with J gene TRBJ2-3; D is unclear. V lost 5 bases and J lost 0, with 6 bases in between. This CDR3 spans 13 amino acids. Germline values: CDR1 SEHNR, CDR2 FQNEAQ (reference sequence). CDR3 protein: CASSTSSTDTQYF. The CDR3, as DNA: TGTGCCAGCAGCACTTCTAGCACAGATACGCAGTATTTT. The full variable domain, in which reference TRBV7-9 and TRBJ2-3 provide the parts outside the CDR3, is DTGVSQNPRHKITKRGQNVTFRCDPISEHNRLYWYRQTLGQGPEFLTYFQNEAQLEKSRLLSDRFSAERPKGSFSTLEIQRTEQGDSAMYLCASSTSSTDTQYFGPGTRLTVL.

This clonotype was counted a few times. The CDR3 DNA reads TGTGCCATGCTAGACGGTGTGCGAGGAAACACCATATATTTT. Its translation: CAMLDGVRGNTIYF. The chain employs TRBV10-3 and TRBJ1-3, with D unresolved. Germline V CDR1 and CDR2: ENHRY, SYGVKD. The CDR3 length is 14 residues. The V end was cut by 9 bases, the J end by 4 bases, with 16 bases between.

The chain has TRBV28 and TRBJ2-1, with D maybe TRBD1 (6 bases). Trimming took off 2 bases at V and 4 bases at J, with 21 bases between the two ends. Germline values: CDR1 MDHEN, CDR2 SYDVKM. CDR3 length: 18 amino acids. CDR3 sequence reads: CASSLTGNPLSLYNEQFF. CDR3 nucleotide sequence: TGTGCCAGCAGTTTAACAGGGAACCCCTTAAGTTTATACAATGAGCAGTTCTTC.

The CDR3 region is CAISEGGSRAGYTF. The CDR3 DNA sequence: TGTGCCATCAGTGAGGGAGGTAGCAGGGCTGGCTACACCTTC. The chain employs TRBV10-3 and TRBJ1-2; D might be TRBD1 (5 bases). The CDR3 is 14 amino acids. CDR1 and CDR2 from the germline V gene are ENHRY and SYGVKD. The V end lost 2 bases, the J end lost 7 bases, and 14 bases lay between the germline ends.

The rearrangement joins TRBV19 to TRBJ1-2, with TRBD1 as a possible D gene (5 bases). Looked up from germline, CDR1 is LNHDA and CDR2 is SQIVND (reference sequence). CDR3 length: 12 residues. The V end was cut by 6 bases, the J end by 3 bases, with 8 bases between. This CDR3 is CASREGDYGYTF. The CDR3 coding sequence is TGTGCCAGTAGAGAAGGGGACTATGGCTACACCTTC.

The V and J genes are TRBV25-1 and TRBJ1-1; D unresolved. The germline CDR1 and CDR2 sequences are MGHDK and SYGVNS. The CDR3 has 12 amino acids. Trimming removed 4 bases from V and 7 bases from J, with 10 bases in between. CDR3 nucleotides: TGTGCCAGCAGTGCCGGCCACTATGAAGCTTTCTTT. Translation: CASSAGHYEAFF.

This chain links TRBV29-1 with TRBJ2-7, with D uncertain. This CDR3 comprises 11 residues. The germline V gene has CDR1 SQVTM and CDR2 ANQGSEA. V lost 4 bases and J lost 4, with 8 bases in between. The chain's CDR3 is CSVGVGYEQYV. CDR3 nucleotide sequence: TGCAGCGTTGGTGTAGGGTACGAGCAGTACGTC.

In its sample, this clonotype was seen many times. CDR3 coding DNA: TGTGCCAGCAGCCAGGAATTCATGAACACTGAAGCTTTCTTT. Translated, it gives CASSQEFMNTEAFF. The chain uses TRBV7-8 and TRBJ1-1; D is ambiguous. Germline CDR1 reads SGHVS; CDR2 reads FQNEAQ. V was clipped by 5 bases and J by 0 bases, with 10 bases between them. This CDR3 region has 14 residues.

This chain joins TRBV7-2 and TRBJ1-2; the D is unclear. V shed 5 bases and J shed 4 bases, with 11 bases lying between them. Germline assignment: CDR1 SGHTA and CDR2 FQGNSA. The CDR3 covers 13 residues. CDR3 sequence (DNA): TGTGCCAGCAGCGACCGTTTATTCTATGGCTACACCTTC. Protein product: CASSDRLFYGYTF. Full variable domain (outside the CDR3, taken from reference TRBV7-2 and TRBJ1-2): GAGVSQSPSNKVTEKGKDVELRCDPISGHTALYWYRQSLGQGLEFLIYFQGNSAPDKSGLPSDRFSAERTGGSVSTLTIQRTQQEDSAVYLCASSDRLFYGYTFGSGTRLTVV.

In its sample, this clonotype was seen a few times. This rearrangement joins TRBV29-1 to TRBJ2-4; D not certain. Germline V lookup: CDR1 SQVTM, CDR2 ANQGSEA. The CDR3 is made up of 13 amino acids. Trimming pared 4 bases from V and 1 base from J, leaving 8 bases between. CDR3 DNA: TGCAGCGTTGTTTTAACGGCCAAAAACATTCAGTACTTC. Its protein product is CSVVLTAKNIQYF.

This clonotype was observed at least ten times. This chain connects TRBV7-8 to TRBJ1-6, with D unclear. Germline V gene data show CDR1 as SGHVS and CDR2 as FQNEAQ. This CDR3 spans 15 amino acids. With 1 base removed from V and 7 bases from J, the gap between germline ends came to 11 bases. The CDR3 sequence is CASSLGEEPNSPLHF. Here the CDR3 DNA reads TGTGCCAGCAGCTTAGGGGAGGAACCAAATTCACCCCTCCACTTT.

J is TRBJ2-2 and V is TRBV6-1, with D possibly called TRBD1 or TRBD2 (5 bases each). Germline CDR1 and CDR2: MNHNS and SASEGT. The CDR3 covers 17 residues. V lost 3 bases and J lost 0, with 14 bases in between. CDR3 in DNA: TGTGCCAGCAGTGAGCGCGCCGGGACGACGAACACCGGGGAGCTGTTTTTT. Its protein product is CASSERAGTTNTGELFF.

CDR3 nucleotides: TGTGCCAGCAGCTTATTAACAGGGTTTGTAGAGACCCAGTACTTC. Amino acid sequence: CASSLLTGFVETQYF. V is TRBV7-9 and J is TRBJ2-5; tentatively, D is TRBD1 (6 bases). V was shortened by 2 bases and J by 4 bases, with 14 bases between the two germline ends. The CDR3 has 15 residues. Germline CDR1 and CDR2: SEHNR and FQNEAQ (reference sequence).

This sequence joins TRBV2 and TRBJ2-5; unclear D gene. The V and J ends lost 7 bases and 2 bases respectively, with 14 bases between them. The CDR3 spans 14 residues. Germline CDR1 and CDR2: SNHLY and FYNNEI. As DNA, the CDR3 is TGTGCCAGCACCCGACTCGAAGAACAAGAGACCCAGTACTTC. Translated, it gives CASTRLEEQETQYF.

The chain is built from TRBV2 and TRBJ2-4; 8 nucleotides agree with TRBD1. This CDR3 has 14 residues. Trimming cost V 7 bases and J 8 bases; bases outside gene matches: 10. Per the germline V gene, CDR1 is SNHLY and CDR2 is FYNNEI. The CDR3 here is CASTSGQGADIQYF. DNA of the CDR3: TGTGCCAGCACATCGGGGCAGGGGGCGGACATTCAGTACTTC.

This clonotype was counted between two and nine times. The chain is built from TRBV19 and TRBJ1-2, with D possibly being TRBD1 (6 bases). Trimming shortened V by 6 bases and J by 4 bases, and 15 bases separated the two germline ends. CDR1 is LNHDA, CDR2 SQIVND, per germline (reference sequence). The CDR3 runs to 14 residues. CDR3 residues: CASSEDSYFYGYTF. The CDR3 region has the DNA TGTGCCAGTAGCGAGGACAGCTACTTCTATGGCTACACCTTC. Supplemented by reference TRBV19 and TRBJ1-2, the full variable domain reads DGGITQSPKYLFRKEGQNVTLSCEQNLNHDAMYWYRQDPGQGLRLIYYSQIVNDFQKGDIAEGYSVSREKKESFPLTVTSAQKNPTAFYLCASSEDSYFYGYTFGSGTRLTVV.

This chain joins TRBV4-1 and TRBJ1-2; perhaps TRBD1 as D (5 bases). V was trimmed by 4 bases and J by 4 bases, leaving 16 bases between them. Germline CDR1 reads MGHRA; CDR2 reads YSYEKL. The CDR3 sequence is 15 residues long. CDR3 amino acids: CASSPSYQGTYGYTF. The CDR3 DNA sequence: TGCGCCAGCAGCCCATCCTACCAGGGAACCTATGGCTACACCTTC.